This T cell receptor (beta chain) was captured by sequencing in a study of blood T cell repertoires in COVID-19. Study details: Samples representing acute and convalescent COVID-19 were sourced from the United States, Italy and Spain. From T cells, B-cell-depleted T cells, or PBMCs came the material, which was cDNA or gDNA.

As processed by the authors: Counts of nucleated cells, estimated from reference gene primer amplification, were obtained. The repertoire was sequenced with immunoSEQ multiplex PCR; TCRdb's copy has only in-frame clones and lacks some. V and J calls and clone size are as listed in that table; D and trimming were resolved from the DNA. The data hold 52,000 or so clones, with roughly 89% observed a single time. Per the germline V gene, CDR1 is LGHDT and CDR2 is YNNKEL (reference sequence). Trimming left V 4 bases short and J 4 bases short, with 10 bases between. The CDR3 runs 13 residues. The rearrangement joins TRBV3-1 (or the pseudogene TRBV3-2) to TRBJ1-2, with a tentative D call TRBD1 (5 bases). The TCR was taken from a man older than 75 with acute or convalescent COVID-19. Sequences were obtained from peripheral blood. The CDR3, as DNA: TGTGCCAGCAGCCCACGCAGGGTCTATGGCTACACCTTC. Its protein is CASSPRRVYGYTF.